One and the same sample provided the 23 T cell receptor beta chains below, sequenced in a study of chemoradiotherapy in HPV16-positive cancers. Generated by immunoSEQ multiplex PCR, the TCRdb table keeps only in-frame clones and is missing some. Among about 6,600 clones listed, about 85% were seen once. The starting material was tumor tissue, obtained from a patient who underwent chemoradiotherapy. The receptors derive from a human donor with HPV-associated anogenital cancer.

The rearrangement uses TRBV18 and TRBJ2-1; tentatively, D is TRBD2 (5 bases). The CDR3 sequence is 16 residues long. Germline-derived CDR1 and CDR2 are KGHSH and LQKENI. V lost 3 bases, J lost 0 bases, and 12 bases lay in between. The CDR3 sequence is CASSPVPGSSYNEQFF. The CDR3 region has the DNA TGTGCCAGCTCACCCGTGCCGGGAAGCTCCTACAATGAGCAGTTCTTC.

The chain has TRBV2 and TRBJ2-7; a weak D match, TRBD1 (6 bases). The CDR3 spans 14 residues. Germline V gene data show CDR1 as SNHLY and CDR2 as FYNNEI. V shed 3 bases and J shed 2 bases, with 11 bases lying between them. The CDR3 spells CASSDRGIAYEQYF. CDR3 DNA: TGTGCCAGCAGTGACAGGGGAATAGCCTACGAGCAGTACTTC.

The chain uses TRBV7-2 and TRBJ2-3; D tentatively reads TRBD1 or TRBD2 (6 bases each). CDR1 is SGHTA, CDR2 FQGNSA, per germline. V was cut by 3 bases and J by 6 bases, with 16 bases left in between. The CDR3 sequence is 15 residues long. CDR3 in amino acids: CASSLGTRGGDTQYF. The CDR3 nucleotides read TGTGCCAGCAGCTTGGGGACCCGAGGGGGGGATACGCAGTATTTT. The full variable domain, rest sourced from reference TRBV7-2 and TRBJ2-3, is GAGVSQSPSNKVTEKGKDVELRCDPISGHTALYWYRQSLGQGLEFLIYFQGNSAPDKSGLPSDRFSAERTGGSVSTLTIQRTQQEDSAVYLCASSLGTRGGDTQYFGPGTRLTVL.

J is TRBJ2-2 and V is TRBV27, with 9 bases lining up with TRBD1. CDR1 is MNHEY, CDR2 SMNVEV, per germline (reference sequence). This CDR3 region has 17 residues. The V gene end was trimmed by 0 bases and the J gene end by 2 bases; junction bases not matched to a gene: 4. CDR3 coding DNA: TGTGCCAGCAGTTTATCGACGGACAGGGGTAACACCGGGGAGCTGTTTTTT. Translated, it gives CASSLSTDRGNTGELFF.

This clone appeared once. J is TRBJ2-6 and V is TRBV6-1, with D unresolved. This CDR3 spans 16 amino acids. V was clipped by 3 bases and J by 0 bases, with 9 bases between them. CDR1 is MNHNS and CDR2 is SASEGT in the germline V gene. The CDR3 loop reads CASSETPSSGANVLTF. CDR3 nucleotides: TGTGCCAGCAGTGAGACACCAAGCTCTGGGGCCAACGTCCTGACTTTC.

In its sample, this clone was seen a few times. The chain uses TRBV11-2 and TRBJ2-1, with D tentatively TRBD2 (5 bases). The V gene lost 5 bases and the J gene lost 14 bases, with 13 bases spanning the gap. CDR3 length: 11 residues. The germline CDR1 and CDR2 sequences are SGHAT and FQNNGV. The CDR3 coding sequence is TGTGCCAGCAGCCTCCTCCGGGGTAAGTTCTTC. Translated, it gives CASSLLRGKFF.

CDR3 amino acids: CASSLTGYGYTF. The CDR3 DNA is TGTGCCAGCAGCCTAACAGGGTACGGCTACACCTTC. This sequence joins TRBV11-3 and TRBJ1-2, with D possibly TRBD1 on 6 matching bases. CDR3 size: 12 residues. V dropped 5 bases and J dropped 8 bases, with 12 bases sitting between them. CDR1 SGHNT and CDR2 YENEEA come from the germline V gene. The whole variable domain, filled in from reference TRBV11-3 and TRBJ1-2, reads EAGVVQSPRYKIIEKKQPVAFWCNPISGHNTLYWYLQNLGQGPELLIRYENEEAVDDSQLPKDRFSAERLKGVDSTLKIQPAELGDSAVYLCASSLTGYGYTFGSGTRLTVV.

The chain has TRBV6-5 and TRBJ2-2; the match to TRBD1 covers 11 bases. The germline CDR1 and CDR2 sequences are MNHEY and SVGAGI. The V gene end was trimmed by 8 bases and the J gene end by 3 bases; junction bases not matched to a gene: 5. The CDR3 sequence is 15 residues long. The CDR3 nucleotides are TGTGCCAGCCGCGGACAGGGGGCTTACACCGGGGAGCTGTTTTTT. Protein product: CASRGQGAYTGELFF.

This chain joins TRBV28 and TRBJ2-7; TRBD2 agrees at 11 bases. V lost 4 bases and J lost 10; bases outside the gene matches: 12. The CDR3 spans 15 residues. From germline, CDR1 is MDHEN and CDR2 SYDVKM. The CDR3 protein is CASSSATSGAFTQYF. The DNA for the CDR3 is TGTGCCAGCAGTTCGGCGACTAGCGGGGCCTTCACTCAGTACTTC.

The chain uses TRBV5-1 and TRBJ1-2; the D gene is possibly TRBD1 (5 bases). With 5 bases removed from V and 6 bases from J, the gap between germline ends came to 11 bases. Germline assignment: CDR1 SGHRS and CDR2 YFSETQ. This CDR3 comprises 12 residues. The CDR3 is CASRGERDGYTF. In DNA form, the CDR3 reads TGCGCCAGCAGGGGGGAGAGGGATGGCTACACCTTC.

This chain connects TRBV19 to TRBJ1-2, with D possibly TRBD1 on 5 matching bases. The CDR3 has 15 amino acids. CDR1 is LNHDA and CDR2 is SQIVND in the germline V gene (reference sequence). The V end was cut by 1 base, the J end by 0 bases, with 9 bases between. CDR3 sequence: CASSIGRVANYGYTF. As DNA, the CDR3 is TGTGCCAGTAGTATAGGCAGGGTAGCTAACTATGGCTACACCTTC.

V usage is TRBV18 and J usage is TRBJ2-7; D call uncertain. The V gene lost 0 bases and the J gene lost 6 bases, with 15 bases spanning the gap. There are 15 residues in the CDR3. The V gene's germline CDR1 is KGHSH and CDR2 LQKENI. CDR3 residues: CASSPPSLSVAEQYF. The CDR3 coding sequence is TGTGCCAGCTCACCACCGTCGCTCAGCGTAGCCGAGCAGTACTTC.

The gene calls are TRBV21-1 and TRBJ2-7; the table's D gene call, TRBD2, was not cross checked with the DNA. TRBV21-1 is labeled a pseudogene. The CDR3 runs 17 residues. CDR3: CASSKAERLAGIYEQYF. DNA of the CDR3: TGTGCCAGCAGCAAAGCAGAAAGGCTAGCGGGAATCTACGAGCAGTACTTC.

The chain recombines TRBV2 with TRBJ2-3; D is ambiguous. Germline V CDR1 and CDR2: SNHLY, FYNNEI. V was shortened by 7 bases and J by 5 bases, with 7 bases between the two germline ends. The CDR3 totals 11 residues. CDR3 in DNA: TGTGCCAGCAAGCTCGGAGATACGCAGTATTTT. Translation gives CASKLGDTQYF. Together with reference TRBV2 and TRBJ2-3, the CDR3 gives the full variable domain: EPEVTQTPSHQVTQMGQEVILRCVPISNHLYFYWYRQILGQKVEFLVSFYNNEISEKSEIFDDQFSVERPDGSNFTLKIRSTKLEDSAMYFCASKLGDTQYFGPGTRLTVL.

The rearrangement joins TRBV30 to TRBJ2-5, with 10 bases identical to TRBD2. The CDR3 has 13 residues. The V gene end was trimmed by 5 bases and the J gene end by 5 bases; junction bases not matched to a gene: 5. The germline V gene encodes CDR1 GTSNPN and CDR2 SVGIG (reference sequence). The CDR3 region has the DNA TGTGCCTGGCGGCTAGCGGGGGTGGAGACCCAGTACTTC. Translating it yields CAWRLAGVETQYF.

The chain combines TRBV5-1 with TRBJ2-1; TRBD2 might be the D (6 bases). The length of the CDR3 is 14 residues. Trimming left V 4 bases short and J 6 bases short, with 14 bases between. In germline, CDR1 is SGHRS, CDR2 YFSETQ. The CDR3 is CASSRLSGGNEQFF. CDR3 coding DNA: TGCGCCAGCAGCCGTTTATCCGGGGGCAATGAGCAGTTCTTC. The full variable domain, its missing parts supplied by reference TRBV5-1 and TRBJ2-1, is KAGVTQTPRYLIKTRGQQVTLSCSPISGHRSVSWYQQTPGQGLQFLFEYFSETQRNKGNFPGRFSGRQFSNSRSEMNVSTLELGDSALYLCASSRLSGGNEQFFGPGTRLTVL.

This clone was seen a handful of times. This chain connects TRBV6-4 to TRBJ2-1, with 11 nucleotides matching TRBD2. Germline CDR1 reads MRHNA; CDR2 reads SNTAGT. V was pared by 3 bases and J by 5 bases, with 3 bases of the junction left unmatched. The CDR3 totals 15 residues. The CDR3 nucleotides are TGTGCCAGCAGTGAGACTAGCGGGACAAACAATGAGCAGTTCTTC. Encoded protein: CASSETSGTNNEQFF.

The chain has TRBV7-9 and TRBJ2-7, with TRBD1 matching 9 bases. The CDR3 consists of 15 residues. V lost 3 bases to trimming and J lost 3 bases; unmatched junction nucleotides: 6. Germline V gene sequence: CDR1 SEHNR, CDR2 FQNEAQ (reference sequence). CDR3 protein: CASSFGTGRLYEQYF. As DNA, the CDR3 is TGTGCCAGCAGCTTCGGGACAGGGCGCCTCTACGAGCAGTACTTC.

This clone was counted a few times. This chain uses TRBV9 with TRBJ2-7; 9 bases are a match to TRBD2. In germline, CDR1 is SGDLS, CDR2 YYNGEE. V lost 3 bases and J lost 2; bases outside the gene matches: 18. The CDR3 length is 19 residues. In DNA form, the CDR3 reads TGTGCCAGCAGCGGGACCCCGGAACGGATGCGGGAGGGCCCCTACGAGCAGTACTTC. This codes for CASSGTPERMREGPYEQYF.

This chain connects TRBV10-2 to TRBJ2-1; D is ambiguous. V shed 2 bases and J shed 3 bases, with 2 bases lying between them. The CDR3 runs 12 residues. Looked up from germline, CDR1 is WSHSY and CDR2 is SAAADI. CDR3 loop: CASSEHYNEQFF. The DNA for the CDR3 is TGCGCCAGCAGTGAGCACTACAATGAGCAGTTCTTC.

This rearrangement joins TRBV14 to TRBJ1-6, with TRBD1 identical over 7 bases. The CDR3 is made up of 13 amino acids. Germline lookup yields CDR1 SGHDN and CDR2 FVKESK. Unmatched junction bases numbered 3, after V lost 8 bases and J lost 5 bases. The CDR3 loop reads CASGTVDNSPLHF. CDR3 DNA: TGTGCCAGCGGGACAGTGGATAATTCACCCCTCCACTTT.

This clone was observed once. CDR3 in amino acids: CASSLDSGAGGYTF. CDR3 DNA: TGTGCCAGCAGCTTAGACTCAGGGGCCGGTGGCTACACCTTC. The chain has TRBV7-9 and TRBJ1-2; a possible D gene is TRBD1 (6 bases). V lost 1 base, J lost 7 bases, and 13 bases lay in between. CDR1 is SEHNR and CDR2 is FQNEAQ in the germline V gene (reference sequence). The CDR3 totals 14 residues.

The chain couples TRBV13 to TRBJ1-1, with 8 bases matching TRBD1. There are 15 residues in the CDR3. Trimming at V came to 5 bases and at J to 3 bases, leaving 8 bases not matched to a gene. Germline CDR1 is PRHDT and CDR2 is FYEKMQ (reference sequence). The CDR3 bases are TGTGCCAGCAGCCTTTGGGACAGGAGCTACACTGAAGCTTTCTTT. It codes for CASSLWDRSYTEAFF.